This T cell receptor (beta chain) was identified during a study of cytomegalovirus exposure and HLA in healthy donors. Study results and limitations: Highest at DRB1 and lowest at HLA-C, TCR association rates differed among HLA loci in a later analysis. The study recorded 160 or so TCR beta chains that were cytomegalovirus-associated. Prediction of most subjects' HLA-A and HLA-B alleles by TCR beta sequences was reportedly accurate. Earlier findings revealed that most TCR beta V segments proved productive either about 87% or about 30% of the time.

The V gene's germline CDR1 is SGHRS and CDR2 YFSETQ. V dropped 6 bases and J dropped 6; count of bases not matched to a gene: 8. This CDR3 region has 14 residues. The PCR had 60 Vbeta and 13 Jbeta primers. The protocol was immunoSEQ multiplex PCR, while the TCRdb copy is restricted to in-frame clones and leaves out a portion. The sample lists some 150,000 clones, 55% to 75% occurring once. Of note for this clone: Its antigen is undetermined.

Sequenced: PBMCs. The chain couples TRBV5-1 to TRBJ2-3; 9 nucleotides align to TRBD2. The receptor comes from a human donor in good health. The chain's CDR3 is CASMSSGGQDTQYF. CDR3 bases: TGCGCCAGCATGAGTAGCGGGGGACAGGATACGCAGTATTTT.